This TCR beta chain was captured by sequencing in a study of neoadjuvant anti-PD-1 for oral cavity cancer. Study information: Patients without progression received a fourth nivolumab dose around day 43, then surgical resection on days 50-56.

Germline V lookup: CDR1 GTSNPN, CDR2 SVGIG (reference sequence). This CDR3 is built from 14 residues. Trimming removed 4 bases from V and 3 bases from J, with 13 bases in between. The assay was immunoSEQ multiplex PCR, and TCRdb's table has in-frame clones only and misses some. Of about 15,000 clones in the sample, about 70% were seen once. The J gene is TRBJ2-1, the V gene TRBV30; perhaps TRBD1 as D (6 bases). The starting material was PBMCs, obtained before nivolumab (anti-PD-1) treatment. The TCR comes from a person aged 40 to 85 with oral cavity squamous cell carcinoma. In DNA, the CDR3 is TGTGCCTGGACCCGGGACATAGACTACAATGAGCAGTTCTTC. Amino acid sequence: CAWTRDIDYNEQFF.